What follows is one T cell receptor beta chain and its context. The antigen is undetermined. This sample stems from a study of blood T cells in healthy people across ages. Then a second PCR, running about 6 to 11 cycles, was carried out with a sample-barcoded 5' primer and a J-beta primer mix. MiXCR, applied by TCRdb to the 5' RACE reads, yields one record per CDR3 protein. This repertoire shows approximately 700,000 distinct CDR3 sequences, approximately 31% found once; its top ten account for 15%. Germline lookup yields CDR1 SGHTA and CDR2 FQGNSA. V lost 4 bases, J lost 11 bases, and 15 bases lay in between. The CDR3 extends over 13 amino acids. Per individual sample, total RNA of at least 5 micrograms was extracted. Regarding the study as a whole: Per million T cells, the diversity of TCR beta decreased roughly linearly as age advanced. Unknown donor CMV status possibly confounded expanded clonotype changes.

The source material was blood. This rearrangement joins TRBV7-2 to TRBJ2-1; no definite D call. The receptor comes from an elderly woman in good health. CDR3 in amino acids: CTSSSHFGNKQFF. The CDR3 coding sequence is TGTACCAGCAGCTCACATTTCGGTAATAAGCAGTTCTTC.